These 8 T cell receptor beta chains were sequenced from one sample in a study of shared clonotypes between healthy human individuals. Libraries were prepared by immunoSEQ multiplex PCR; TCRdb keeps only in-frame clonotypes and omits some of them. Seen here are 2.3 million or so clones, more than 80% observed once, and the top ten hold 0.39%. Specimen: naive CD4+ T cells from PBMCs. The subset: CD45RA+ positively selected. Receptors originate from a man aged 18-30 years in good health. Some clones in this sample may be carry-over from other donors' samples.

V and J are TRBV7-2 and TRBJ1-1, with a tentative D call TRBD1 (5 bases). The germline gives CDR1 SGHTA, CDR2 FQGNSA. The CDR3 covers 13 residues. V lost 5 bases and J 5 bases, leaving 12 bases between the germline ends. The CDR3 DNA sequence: TGTGCCAGCAGCAACGGGGGGTGGACTGAAGCTTTCTTT. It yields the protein CASSNGGWTEAFF.

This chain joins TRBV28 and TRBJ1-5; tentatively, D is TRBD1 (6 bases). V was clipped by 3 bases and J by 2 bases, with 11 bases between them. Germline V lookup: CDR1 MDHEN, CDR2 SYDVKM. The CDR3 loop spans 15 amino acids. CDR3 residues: CASSFAGARNQPQHF. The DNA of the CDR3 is TGTGCCAGCAGTTTCGCGGGGGCTCGCAATCAGCCCCAGCATTTT. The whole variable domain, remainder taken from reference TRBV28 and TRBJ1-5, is DVKVTQSSRYLVKRTGEKVFLECVQDMDHENMFWYRQDPGLGLRLIYFSYDVKMKEKGDIPEGYSVSREKKERFSLILESASTNQTSMYLCASSFAGARNQPQHFGDGTRLSIL.

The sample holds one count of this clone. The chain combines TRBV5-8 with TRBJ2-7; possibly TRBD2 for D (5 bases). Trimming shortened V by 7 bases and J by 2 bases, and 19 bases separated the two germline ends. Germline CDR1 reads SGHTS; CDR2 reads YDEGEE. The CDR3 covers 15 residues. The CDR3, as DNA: TGTGCCAGCTGGGAGCCAGGAGTCACTCCCTACGAGCAGTACTTC. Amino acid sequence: CASWEPGVTPYEQYF.

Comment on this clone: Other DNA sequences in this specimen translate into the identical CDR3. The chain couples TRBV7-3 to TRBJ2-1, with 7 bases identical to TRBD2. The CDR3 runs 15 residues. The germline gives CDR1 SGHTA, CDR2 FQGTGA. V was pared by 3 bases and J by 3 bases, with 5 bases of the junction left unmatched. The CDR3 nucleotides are TGTGCCAGCAGCTTGACACGGGACTACTACAATGAGCAGTTCTTC. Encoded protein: CASSLTRDYYNEQFF. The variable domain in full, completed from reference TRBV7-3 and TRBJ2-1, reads GAGVSQTPSNKVTEKGKYVELRCDPISGHTALYWYRQSLGQGPEFLIYFQGTGAADDSGLPNDRFFAVRPEGSVSTLKIQRTERGDSAVYLCASSLTRDYYNEQFFGPGTRLTVL.

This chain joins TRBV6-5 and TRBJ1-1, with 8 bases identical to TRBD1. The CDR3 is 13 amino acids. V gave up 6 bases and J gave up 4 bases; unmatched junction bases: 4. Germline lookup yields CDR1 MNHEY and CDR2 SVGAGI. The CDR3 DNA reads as TGTGCCAGCAGGCCGACAGGGGCCACTGAAGCTTTCTTT. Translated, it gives CASRPTGATEAFF.

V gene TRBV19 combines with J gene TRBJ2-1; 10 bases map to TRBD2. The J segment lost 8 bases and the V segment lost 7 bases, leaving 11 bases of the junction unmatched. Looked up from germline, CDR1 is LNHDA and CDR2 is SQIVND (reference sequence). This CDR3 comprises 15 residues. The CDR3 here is CASTIRLAGVHEQFF. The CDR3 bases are TGTGCCAGTACCATCAGGCTAGCGGGAGTTCATGAGCAGTTCTTC.

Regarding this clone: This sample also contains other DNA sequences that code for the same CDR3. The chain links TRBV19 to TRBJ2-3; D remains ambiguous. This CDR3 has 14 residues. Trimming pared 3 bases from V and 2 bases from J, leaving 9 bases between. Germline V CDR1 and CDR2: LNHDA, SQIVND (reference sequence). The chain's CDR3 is CASSIRQNTDTQYF. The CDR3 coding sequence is TGTGCCAGTAGTATCCGACAAAACACAGATACGCAGTATTTT.

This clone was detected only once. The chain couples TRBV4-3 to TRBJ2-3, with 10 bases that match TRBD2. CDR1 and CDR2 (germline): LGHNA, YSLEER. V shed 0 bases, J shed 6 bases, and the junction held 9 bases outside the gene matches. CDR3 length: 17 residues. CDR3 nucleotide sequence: TGCGCCAGCAGCCAAGACCCGCTAGCGGGAGTATCGGATACGCAGTATTTT. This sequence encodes CASSQDPLAGVSDTQYF.